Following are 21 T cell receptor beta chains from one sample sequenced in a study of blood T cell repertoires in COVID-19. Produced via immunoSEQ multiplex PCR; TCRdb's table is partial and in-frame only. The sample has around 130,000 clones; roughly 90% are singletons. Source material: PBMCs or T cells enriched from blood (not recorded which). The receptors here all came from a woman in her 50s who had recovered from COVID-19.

The CDR3 sequence: CASTISGANVLTF. In DNA form, the CDR3 reads TGTGCCAGTACCATCTCTGGGGCCAACGTCCTGACTTTC. V usage is TRBV19 and J usage is TRBJ2-6; D is unresolved. The CDR3 has 13 residues. The V and J ends lost 7 bases and 0 bases respectively, with 4 bases between them. The germline V gene has CDR1 LNHDA and CDR2 SQIVND (reference sequence).

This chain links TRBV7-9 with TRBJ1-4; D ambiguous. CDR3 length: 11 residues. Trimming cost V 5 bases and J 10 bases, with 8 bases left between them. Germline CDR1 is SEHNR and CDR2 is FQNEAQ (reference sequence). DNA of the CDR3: TGTGCCAGCAGCATTCAGGCAAAACTGTTTTTT. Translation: CASSIQAKLFF.

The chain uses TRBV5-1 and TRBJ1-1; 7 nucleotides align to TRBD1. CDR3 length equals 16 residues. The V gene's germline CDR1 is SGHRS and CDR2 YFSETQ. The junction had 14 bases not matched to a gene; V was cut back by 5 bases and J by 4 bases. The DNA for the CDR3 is TGCGCCAGCAGTCCTACCCTAAGACAGGGAGGCACTGAAGCTTTCTTT. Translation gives CASSPTLRQGGTEAFF.

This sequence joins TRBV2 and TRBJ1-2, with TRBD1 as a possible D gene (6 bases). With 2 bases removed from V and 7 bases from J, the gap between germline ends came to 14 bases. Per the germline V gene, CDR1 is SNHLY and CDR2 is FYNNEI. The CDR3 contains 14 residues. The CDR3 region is CASSELRQAGGYTF. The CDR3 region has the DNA TGTGCCAGCAGTGAACTACGACAGGCCGGTGGCTACACCTTC. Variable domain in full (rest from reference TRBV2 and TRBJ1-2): EPEVTQTPSHQVTQMGQEVILRCVPISNHLYFYWYRQILGQKVEFLVSFYNNEISEKSEIFDDQFSVERPDGSNFTLKIRSTKLEDSAMYFCASSELRQAGGYTFGSGTRLTVV.

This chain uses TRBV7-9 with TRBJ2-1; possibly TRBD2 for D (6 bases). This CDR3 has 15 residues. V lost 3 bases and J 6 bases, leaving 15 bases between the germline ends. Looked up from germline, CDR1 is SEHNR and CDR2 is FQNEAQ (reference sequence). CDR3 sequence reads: CASSFGGKVSNEQFF. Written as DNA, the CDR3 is TGTGCCAGCAGCTTCGGGGGAAAAGTCTCCAATGAGCAGTTCTTC. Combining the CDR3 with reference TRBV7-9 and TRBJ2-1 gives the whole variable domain DTGVSQNPRHKITKRGQNVTFRCDPISEHNRLYWYRQTLGQGPEFLTYFQNEAQLEKSRLLSDRFSAERPKGSFSTLEIQRTEQGDSAMYLCASSFGGKVSNEQFFGPGTRLTVL.

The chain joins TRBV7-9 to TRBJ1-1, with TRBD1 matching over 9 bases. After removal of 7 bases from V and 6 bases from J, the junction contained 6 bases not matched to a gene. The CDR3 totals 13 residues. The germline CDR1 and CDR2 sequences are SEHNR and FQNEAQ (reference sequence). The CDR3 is CASTSGQGAEAFF. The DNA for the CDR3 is TGTGCCAGCACCTCGGGACAGGGAGCTGAAGCTTTCTTT.

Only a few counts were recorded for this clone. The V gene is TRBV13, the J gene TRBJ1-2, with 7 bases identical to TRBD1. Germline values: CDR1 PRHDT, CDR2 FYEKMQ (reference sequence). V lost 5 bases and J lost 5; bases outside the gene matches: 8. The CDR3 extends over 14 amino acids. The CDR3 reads CASSPGTAVYGYTF. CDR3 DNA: TGTGCCAGCAGCCCGGGGACAGCGGTTTATGGCTACACCTTC.

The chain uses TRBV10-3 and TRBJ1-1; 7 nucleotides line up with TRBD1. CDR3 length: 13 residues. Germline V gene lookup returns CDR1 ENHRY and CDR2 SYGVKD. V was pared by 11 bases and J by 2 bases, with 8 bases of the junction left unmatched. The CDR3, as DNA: TGTGCCGCGTCCAGGGGGGAAAACACTGAAGCTTTCTTT. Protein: CAASRGENTEAFF.

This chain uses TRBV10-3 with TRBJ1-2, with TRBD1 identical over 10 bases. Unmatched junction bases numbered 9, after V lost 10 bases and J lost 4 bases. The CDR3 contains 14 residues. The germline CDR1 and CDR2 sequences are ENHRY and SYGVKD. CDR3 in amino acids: CATETGGSFYGYTF. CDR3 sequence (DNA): TGTGCCACCGAGACAGGGGGCTCCTTCTATGGCTACACCTTC.

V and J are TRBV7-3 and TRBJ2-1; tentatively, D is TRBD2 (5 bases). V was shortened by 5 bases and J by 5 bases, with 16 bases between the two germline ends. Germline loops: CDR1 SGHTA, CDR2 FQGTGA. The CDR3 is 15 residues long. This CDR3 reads CASSPRLGSDNEQFF. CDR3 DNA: TGTGCCAGCAGCCCCCGGTTGGGTAGCGACAATGAGCAGTTCTTC.

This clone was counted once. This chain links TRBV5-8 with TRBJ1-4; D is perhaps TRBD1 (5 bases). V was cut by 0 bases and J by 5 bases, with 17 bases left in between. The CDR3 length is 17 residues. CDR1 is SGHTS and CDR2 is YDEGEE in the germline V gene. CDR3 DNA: TGTGCCAGCAGCTTGGGCAGGGTCACTATCCTGAATGAAAAACTGTTTTTT. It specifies CASSLGRVTILNEKLFF.

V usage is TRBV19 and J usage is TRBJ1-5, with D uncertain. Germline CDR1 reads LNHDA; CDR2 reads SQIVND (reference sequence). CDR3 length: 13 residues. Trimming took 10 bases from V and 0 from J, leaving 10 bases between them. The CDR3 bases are TGTGCCACCTCCCCGGGTAGCAATCAGCCCCAGCATTTT. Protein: CATSPGSNQPQHF.

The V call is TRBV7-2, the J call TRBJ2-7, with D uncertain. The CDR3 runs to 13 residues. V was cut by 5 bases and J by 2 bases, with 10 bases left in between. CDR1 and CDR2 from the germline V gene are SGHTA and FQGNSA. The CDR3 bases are TGTGCCAGCAGCCCCGTTTCGGCCTACGAGCAGTACTTC. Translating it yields CASSPVSAYEQYF.

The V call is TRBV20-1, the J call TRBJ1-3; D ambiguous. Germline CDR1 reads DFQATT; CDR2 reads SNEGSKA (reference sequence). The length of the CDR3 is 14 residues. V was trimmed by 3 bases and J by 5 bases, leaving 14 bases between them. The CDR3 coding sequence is TGCAGTGCTAGTGTCCCCCAAGCGAGAAACACCATATATTTT. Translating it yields CSASVPQARNTIYF.

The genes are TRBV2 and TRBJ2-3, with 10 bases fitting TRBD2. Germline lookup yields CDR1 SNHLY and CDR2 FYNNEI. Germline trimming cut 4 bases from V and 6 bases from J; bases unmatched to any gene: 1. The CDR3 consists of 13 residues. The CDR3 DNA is TGTGCCAGCAGTGGACTAGCGGGCGATACGCAGTATTTT. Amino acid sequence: CASSGLAGDTQYF.

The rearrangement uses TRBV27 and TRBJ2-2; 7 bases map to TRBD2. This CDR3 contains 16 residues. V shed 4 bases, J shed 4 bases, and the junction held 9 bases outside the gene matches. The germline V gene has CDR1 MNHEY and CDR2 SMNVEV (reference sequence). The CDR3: CASSSGLGLLTGELFF. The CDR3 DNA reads TGTGCCAGCAGTTCCGGACTAGGACTACTCACCGGGGAGCTGTTTTTT.

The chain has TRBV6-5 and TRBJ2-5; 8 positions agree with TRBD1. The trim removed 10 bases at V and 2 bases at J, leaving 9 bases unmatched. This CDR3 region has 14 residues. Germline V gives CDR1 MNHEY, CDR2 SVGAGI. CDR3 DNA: TGTGCCACCTTGGACAGGGCGAGACAAGAGACCCAGTACTTC. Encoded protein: CATLDRARQETQYF.

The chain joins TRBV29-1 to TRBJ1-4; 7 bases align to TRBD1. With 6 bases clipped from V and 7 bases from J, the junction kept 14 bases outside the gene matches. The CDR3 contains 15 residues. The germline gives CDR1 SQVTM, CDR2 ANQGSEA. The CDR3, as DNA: TGCAGCGTCTCAGGGACAGAGGGATGGGCTGAAAAACTGTTTTTT. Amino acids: CSVSGTEGWAEKLFF.

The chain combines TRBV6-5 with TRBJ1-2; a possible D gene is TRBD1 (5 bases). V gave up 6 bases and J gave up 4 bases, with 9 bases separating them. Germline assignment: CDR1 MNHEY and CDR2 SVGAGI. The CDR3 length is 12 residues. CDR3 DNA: TGTGCCAGCAGCGGGGACTCCTATGGCTACACCTTC. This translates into CASSGDSYGYTF.

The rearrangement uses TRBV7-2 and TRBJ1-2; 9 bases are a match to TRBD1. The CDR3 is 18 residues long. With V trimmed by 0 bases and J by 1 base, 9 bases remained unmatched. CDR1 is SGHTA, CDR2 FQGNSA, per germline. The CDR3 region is CASSLAPYRGRGNYGYTF. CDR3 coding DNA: TGTGCCAGCAGCTTAGCGCCCTACAGGGGGCGCGGTAACTATGGCTACACCTTC.

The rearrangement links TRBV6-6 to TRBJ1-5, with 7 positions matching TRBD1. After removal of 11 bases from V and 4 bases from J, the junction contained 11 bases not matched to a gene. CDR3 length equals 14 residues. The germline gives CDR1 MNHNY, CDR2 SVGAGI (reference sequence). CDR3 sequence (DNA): TGTGCCGGTGGGGGACAGCTCCCGAATCAGCCCCAGCATTTT. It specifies CAGGGQLPNQPQHF.